A single count supports the clone carrying this T cell receptor (beta chain). Germline-derived CDR1 and CDR2 are MDHEN and SYDVKM. CDR3 length equals 17 residues. The V and J ends lost 5 bases and 7 bases, in that order; junction bases with no gene match: 11. The data derive from a study of blood T cell repertoires in COVID-19. Only in-frame clones appear in the TCRdb table, and some are missing; sequencing was by immunoSEQ multiplex PCR. This sample carries 350,000 or so clones, roughly 87% of them seen once, and the ten largest clones take more than 0.9%. Cohort placement rested on clinical history that participants reported themselves.

The chain couples TRBV28 to TRBJ2-2; 12 bases map to TRBD1. The sequenced material came from PBMCs or T cells enriched from blood (not recorded which). This TCR was sampled from a woman aged 25 to 45 who had recovered from COVID-19. CDR3 sequence reads: CASSPEGQGATFGELFF. The CDR3 region has the DNA TGTGCCAGCAGTCCAGAGGGACAGGGGGCAACTTTCGGGGAGCTGTTTTTT.